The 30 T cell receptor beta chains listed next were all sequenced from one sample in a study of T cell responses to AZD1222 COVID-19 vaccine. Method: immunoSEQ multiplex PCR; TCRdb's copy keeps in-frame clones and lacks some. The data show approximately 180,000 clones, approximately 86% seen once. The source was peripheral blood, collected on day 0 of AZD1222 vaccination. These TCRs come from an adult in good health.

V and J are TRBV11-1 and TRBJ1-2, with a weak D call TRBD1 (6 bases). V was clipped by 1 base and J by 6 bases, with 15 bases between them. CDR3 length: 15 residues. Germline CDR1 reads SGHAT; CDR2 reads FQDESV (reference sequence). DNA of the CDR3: TGTGCCAGCAGCTTAGTTCCGGGGGCGAGGGATGGCTACACCTTC. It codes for CASSLVPGARDGYTF.

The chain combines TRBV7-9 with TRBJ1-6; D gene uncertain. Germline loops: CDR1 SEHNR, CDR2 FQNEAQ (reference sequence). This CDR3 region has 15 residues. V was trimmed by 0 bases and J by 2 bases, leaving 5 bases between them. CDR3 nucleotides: TGTGCCAGCAGCTTAGCGGCACCCTATAATTCACCCCTCCACTTT. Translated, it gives CASSLAAPYNSPLHF. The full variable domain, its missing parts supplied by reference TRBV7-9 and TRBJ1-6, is DTGVSQNPRHKITKRGQNVTFRCDPISEHNRLYWYRQTLGQGPEFLTYFQNEAQLEKSRLLSDRFSAERPKGSFSTLEIQRTEQGDSAMYLCASSLAAPYNSPLHFGNGTRLTVT.

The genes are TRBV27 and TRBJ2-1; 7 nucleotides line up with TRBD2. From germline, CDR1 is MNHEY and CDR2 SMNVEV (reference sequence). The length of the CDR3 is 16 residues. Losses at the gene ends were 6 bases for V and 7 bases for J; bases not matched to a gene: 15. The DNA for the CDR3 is TGTGCCAGCAGGCCACTAGGGGAGGGTAGCCTAAATGAGCAGTTCTTC. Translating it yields CASRPLGEGSLNEQFF.

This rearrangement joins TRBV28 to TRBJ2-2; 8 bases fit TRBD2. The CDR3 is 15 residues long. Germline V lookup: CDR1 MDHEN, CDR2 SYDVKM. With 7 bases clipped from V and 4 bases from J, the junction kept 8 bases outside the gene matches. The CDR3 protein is CASILGGGPTGELFF. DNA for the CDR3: TGTGCCAGCATTCTCGGGGGGGGTCCCACCGGGGAGCTGTTTTTT.

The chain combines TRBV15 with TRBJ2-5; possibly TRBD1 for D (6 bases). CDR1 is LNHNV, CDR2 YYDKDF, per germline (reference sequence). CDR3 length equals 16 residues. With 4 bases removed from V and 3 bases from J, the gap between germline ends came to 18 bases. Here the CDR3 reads CATSTNRDWRKETQYF. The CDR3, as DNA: TGTGCCACCAGCACCAACAGGGATTGGCGCAAAGAGACCCAGTACTTC. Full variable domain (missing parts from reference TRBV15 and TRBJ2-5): DAMVIQNPRYQVTQFGKPVTLSCSQTLNHNVMYWYQQKSSQAPKLLFHYYDKDFNNEADTPDNFQSRRPNTSFCFLDIRSPGLGDTAMYLCATSTNRDWRKETQYFGPGTRLLVL.

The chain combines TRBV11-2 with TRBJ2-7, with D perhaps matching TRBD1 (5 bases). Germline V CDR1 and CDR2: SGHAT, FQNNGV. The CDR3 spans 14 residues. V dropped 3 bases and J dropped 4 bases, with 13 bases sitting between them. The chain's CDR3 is CASSFGQGLYEQYF. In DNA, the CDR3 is TGTGCCAGCAGCTTTGGGCAGGGCTTGTACGAGCAGTACTTC.

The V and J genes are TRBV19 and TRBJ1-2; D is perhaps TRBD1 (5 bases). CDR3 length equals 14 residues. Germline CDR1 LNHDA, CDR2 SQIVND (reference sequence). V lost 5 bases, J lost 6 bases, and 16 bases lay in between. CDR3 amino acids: CASSLPPGHDGYTF. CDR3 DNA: TGTGCCAGTAGTCTCCCCCCGGGGCATGATGGCTACACCTTC.

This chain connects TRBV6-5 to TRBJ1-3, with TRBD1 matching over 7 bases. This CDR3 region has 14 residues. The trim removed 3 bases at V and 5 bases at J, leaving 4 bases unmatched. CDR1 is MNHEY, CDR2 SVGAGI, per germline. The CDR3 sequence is CASSYDRDRNTIYF. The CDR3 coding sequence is TGTGCCAGCAGTTATGACAGGGATCGAAACACCATATATTTT.

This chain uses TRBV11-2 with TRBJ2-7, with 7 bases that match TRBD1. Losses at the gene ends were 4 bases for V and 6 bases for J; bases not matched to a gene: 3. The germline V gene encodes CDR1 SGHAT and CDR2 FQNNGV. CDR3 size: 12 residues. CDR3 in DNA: TGTGCCAGCAGCTCACCAGGGGGCGAGCAGTACTTC. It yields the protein CASSSPGGEQYF.

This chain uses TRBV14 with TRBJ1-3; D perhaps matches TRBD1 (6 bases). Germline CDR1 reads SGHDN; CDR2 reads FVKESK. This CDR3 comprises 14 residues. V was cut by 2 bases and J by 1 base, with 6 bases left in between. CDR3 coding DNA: TGTGCCAGCAGCCAAACAGGGTCTGGAAACACCATATATTTT. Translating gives CASSQTGSGNTIYF.

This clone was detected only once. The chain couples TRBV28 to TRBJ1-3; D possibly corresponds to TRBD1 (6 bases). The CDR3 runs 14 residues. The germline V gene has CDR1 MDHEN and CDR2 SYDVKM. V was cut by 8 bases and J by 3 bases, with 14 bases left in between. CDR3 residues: CASLEGVSGNTIYF. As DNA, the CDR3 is TGTGCCAGCCTGGAGGGGGTTAGTGGAAACACCATATATTTT. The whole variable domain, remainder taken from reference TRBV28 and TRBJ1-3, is DVKVTQSSRYLVKRTGEKVFLECVQDMDHENMFWYRQDPGLGLRLIYFSYDVKMKEKGDIPEGYSVSREKKERFSLILESASTNQTSMYLCASLEGVSGNTIYFGEGSWLTVV.

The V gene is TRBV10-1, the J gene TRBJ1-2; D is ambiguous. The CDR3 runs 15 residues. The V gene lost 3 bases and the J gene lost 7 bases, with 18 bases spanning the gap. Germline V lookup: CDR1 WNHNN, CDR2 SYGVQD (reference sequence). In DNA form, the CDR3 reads TGCGCCAGCAGTGATTCTCCGGATTCAGTCTTTGGCTACACCTTC. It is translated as CASSDSPDSVFGYTF.

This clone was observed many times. The CDR3 DNA is TGTGCCAGCAGCGTAGGGTTGAGCGGGGAGCTGTTTTTT. It encodes CASSVGLSGELFF. The chain combines TRBV9 with TRBJ2-2; the D is unclear. This CDR3 is 13 amino acids long. In germline, CDR1 is SGDLS, CDR2 YYNGEE. Trimming left V 0 bases short and J 7 bases short, with 7 bases between.

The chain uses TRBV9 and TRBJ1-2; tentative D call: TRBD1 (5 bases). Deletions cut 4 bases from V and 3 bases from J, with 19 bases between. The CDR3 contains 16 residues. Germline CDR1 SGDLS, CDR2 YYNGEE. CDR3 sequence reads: CASSPRDSIVDYGYTF. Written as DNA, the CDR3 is TGTGCCAGCAGCCCTCGTGACAGTATCGTGGACTATGGCTACACCTTC.

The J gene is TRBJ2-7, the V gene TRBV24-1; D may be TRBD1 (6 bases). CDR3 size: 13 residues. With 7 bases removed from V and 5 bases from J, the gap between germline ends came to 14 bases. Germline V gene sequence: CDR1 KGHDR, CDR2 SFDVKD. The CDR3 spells CATRNRDIHEQYF. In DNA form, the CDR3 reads TGTGCCACCAGGAACAGGGATATCCACGAGCAGTACTTC.

The CDR3 nucleotides are TGTGCCAGCAGTCCAGGACAGGGGGCCTACGAGCAGTACTTC. It translates to CASSPGQGAYEQYF. J is TRBJ2-7 and V is TRBV27; 10 bases are a match to TRBD1. The V gene's germline CDR1 is MNHEY and CDR2 SMNVEV (reference sequence). The CDR3 extends over 14 amino acids. With V trimmed by 5 bases and J by 2 bases, 3 bases remained unmatched.

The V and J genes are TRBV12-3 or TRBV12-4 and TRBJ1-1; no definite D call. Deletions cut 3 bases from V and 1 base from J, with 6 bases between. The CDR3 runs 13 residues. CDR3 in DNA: TGTGCCAGCAGTTTTTGGGAGAACACTGAAGCTTTCTTT. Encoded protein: CASSFWENTEAFF.

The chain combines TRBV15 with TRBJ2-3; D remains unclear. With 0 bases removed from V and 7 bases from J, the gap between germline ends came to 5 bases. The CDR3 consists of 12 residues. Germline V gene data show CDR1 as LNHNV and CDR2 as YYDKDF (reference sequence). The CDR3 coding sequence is TGTGCCACCAGCAGAGATTCGAATACGCAGTATTTT. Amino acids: CATSRDSNTQYF.

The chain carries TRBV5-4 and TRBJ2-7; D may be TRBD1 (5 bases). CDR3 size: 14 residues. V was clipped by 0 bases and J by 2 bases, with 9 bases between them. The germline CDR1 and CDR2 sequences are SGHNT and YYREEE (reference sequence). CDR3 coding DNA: TGTGCCAGCAGCTTGGCCAGACAGCCCTACGAGCAGTACTTC. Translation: CASSLARQPYEQYF. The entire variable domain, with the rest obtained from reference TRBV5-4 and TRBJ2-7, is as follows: ETGVTQSPTHLIKTRGQQVTLRCSSQSGHNTVSWYQQALGQGPQFIFQYYREEENGRGNFPPRFSGLQFPNYSSELNVNALELDDSALYLCASSLARQPYEQYFGPGTRLTVT.

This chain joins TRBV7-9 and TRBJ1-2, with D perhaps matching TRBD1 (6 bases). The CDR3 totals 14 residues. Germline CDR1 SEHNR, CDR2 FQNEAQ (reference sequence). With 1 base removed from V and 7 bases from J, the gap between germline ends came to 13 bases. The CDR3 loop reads CASSLEGGLGGYTF. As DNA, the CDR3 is TGTGCCAGCAGCTTAGAAGGGGGGCTGGGTGGCTACACCTTC. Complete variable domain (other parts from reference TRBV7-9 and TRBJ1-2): DTGVSQNPRHKITKRGQNVTFRCDPISEHNRLYWYRQTLGQGPEFLTYFQNEAQLEKSRLLSDRFSAERPKGSFSTLEIQRTEQGDSAMYLCASSLEGGLGGYTFGSGTRLTVV.

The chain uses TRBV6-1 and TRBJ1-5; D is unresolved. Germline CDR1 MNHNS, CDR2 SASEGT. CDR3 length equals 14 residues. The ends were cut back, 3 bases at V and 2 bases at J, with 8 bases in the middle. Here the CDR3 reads CASSERHGNQPQHF. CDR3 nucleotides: TGTGCCAGCAGTGAGCGGCACGGCAATCAGCCCCAGCATTTT.

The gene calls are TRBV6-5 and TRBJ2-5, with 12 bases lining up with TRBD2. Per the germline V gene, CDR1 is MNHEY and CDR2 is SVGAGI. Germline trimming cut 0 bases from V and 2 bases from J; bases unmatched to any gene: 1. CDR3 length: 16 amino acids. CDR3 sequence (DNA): TGTGCCAGCAGTTACTCGACTAGCGGGGGACAAGAGACCCAGTACTTC. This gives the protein CASSYSTSGGQETQYF.

The CDR3 reads CASSPGPSSYNEQFF. The CDR3 DNA sequence: TGTGCCAGCAGCCCGGGTCCTAGCTCCTACAATGAGCAGTTCTTC. The rearrangement joins TRBV7-2 to TRBJ2-1; D is ambiguous. With 5 bases removed from V and 0 bases from J, the gap between germline ends came to 11 bases. The length of the CDR3 is 15 residues. Germline V CDR1 and CDR2: SGHTA, FQGNSA.

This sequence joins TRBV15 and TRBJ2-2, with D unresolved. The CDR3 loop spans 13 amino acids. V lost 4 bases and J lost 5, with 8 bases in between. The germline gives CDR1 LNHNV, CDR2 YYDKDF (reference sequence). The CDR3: CATSIDATGELFF. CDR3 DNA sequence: TGTGCCACCAGCATCGATGCGACCGGGGAGCTGTTTTTT.

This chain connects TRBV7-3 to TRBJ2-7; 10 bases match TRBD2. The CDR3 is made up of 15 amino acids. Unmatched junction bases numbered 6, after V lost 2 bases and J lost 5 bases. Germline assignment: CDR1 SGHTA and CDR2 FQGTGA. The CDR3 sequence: CASSLLAGVSNEQYF. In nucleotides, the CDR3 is TGTGCCAGCAGCTTACTAGCGGGAGTATCAAACGAGCAGTACTTC.

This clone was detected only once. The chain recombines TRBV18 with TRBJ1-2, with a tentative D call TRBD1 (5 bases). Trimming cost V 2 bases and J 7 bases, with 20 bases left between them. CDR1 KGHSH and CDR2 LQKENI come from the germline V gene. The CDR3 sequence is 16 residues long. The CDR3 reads CASSPIRAGGLGGYTF. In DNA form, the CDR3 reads TGTGCCAGCTCACCAATCAGGGCCGGAGGTCTGGGTGGCTACACCTTC.

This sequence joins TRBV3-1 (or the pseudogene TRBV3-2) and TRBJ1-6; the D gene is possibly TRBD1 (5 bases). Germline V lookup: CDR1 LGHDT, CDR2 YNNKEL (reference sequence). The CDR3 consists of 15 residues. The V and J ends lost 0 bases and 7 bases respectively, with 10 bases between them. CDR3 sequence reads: CASSQDRRGNSPLHF. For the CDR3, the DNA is TGTGCCAGCAGCCAAGATCGGCGGGGGAATTCACCCCTCCACTTT.

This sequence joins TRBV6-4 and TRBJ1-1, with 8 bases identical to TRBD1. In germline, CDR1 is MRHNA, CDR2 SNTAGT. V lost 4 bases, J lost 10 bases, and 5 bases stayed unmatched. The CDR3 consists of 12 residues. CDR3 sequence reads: CASSADRGAAFF. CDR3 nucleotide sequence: TGTGCCAGCAGTGCCGACAGGGGTGCAGCTTTCTTT.

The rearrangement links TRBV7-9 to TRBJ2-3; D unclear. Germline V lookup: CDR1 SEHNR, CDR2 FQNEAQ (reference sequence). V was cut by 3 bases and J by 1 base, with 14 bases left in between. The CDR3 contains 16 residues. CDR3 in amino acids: CASSLASGSGTDTQYF. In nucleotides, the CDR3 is TGTGCCAGCAGCTTGGCTAGTGGATCGGGCACAGATACGCAGTATTTT.

CDR3 residues: CASSLDRDLEAFF. CDR3 nucleotides: TGTGCCAGCAGTTTAGACAGGGATTTAGAAGCTTTCTTT. The J gene is TRBJ1-1, the V gene TRBV12-3 or TRBV12-4, with D possibly TRBD1 on 6 matching bases. V lost 1 base and J 8 bases, leaving 11 bases between the germline ends. The length of the CDR3 is 13 residues.